The rows below give T cell receptor beta chains drawn from one sample of a study of T cells in Graves' hyperthyroidism and ophthalmopathy. One entry per CDR3 protein, called by TCRdb with MiXCR from the multiplex PCR reads. The sample has a few hundred thousand distinct CDR3 sequences; more than 15% are singletons. The specimen sequenced was blood. The origin of the receptors is a woman in her 30s with Graves' hyperthyroidism. CDR3s include the opening cysteine and the closing phenylalanine or tryptophan. The D gene is left open where the match is weak. Size values are once, few and many counts, or a class for expanded clones, and some rows have none.

clone_size | j_call | v_call | d_call | cdr3_nt | cdr3_aa
many | TRBJ2-7 | TRBV30 | NA | TGTGCCTGGAAACTCGACCAGGGGTACGAGCAGTACTTC | CAWKLDQGYEQYF
NA | TRBJ2-6 | TRBV2 | NA | TGTGCCAGCAGGAAAGGGGCATCTGGGGCCAACGCCCTGACTTTC | CASRKGASGANALTF
once | TRBJ1-5 | TRBV19 | NA | TGTGCCAGTAGTATAGGTACAGACCCTCTTTATAGCAATCAGCCCCAGCATTTT | CASSIGTDPLYSNQPQHF
few | TRBJ2-1 | TRBV18 | NA | TGTGCCAGCTCACCACCCTCCGCGACTACCGACAATGAGCAGTTCTTC | CASSPPSATTDNEQFF
NA | TRBJ2-1 | TRBV5-1 | TRBD2 | TGCGCCAGCAGCTCTCTAGGTAGCGGGACGGGGAGTGAGCAGTTCTTC | CASSSLGSGTGSEQFF
few | TRBJ2-5 | TRBV24-1 | TRBD2 | TGTGCCACCAGTGATTCTTTAGCGGGAGCCTTGGAGACCCAGTACTTC | CATSDSLAGALETQYF
many | TRBJ2-5 | TRBV27 | TRBD2 | TGTGCCAGCAGTTCAACTAGCGGGGGCCTCCTGACCCAGTACTTC | CASSSTSGGLLTQYF
once | TRBJ1-5 | TRBV12-5 | NA | TGTGCTAGTGATGTAGGGGGAGGGAATAGCAATCAGCCCCAGCATTTT | CASDVGGGNSNQPQHF
NA | TRBJ1-5 | TRBV12-5 | NA | TGTGCTAGTGGTTTCGGCCCGGACCCCTCCCGCAGTTATAGCAATCAGCCCCAGCATTTT | CASGFGPDPSRSYSNQPQHF
few | TRBJ2-7 | TRBV20-1 | TRBD2 | TGCAGTGCTTCGGGGACTAGCGGGAGACACGCCTACGAGCAGTACTTC | CSASGTSGRHAYEQYF
many | TRBJ2-7 | TRBV5-1 | TRBD1 | TGCGCCAGCAGCTTTACCACAGGGGGTGGCTCCTACGAGCAGTACTTC | CASSFTTGGGSYEQYF
few | TRBJ2-1 | TRBV24-1 | NA | TGTGCCACCAGTACCCGAGGCCTAGGTTCCTACAATGAGCAGTTCTTC | CATSTRGLGSYNEQFF
many | TRBJ2-1 | TRBV11-2 | TRBD2 | TGTGCCAGCAGATCGACTAGCGGGAGAGGCGGTAATGAGCAGTTCTTC | CASRSTSGRGGNEQFF
NA | TRBJ1-1 | TRBV10-1 | TRBD1 | TGCGCCACCGGGACAGGGAACACTGAAGCTTTCTTT | CATGTGNTEAFF
many | TRBJ2-1 | TRBV28 | NA | TGTGCCAGCAGGCGAGGTGGAGGGGTATCCTACAATGAGCAGTTCTTC | CASRRGGGVSYNEQFF
many | TRBJ2-7 | TRBV27 | NA | TGTGCCAGCAGTTTGTGGCAGGGGACCTCCTACGAGCAGTACTTC | CASSLWQGTSYEQYF
many | TRBJ2-2 | TRBV3-1 | NA | TGTGCCACCAGATCATCTAGGCTTACCGGGGAGCTGTTTTTT | CATRSSRLTGELFF
NA | TRBJ2-3 | TRBV9 | NA | TGTGCCAGCAGCGTAGCCACCGGGACCACAGATACGCAGTATTTT | CASSVATGTTDTQYF
many | TRBJ2-5 | TRBV20-1 | NA | TGCAGTGCCGCTCTGGTAGGCGGAGAGACCCAGTACTTC | CSAALVGGETQYF
many | TRBJ2-1 | TRBV28 | TRBD2 | TGTGCCAGCAGTTTAACTAGCGGGAGGACTTTAAGCTCCTACAATGAGCAGTTCTTC | CASSLTSGRTLSSYNEQFF
once | TRBJ2-7 | TRBV6-1 | NA | TGTGCCAGCGGCCGCGGAACCTACGAGCAGTACTTC | CASGRGTYEQYF
NA | TRBJ2-7 | TRBV13 | TRBD2 | TGTGCCAGCAGGGGTAGCGGGAGGCCCGCCTACGAGCAGTACTTC | CASRGSGRPAYEQYF
few | TRBJ2-1 | TRBV7-9 | NA | TGTGCCAGCAGCCCCAGCGGGTACTCCTACAATGAGCAGTTCTTC | CASSPSGYSYNEQFF
once | TRBJ1-2 | TRBV4-3 | NA | TGCGCCAGCAGCCAAGACCGGACGGTGAACTATGGCTACACCTTC | CASSQDRTVNYGYTF
many | TRBJ2-5 | TRBV3-1 | TRBD1 | TGTGCCAGCAGCCAACGGACAGGGGGGTATGAGACCCAGTACTTC | CASSQRTGGYETQYF
many | TRBJ2-7 | TRBV6-1 | TRBD2 | TGTGCCAGCAGTGAAGGAGCGGGAGGGCCGTACGAGCAGTACTTC | CASSEGAGGPYEQYF
NA | TRBJ2-2 | TRBV4-1 | NA | TGCGCCAGCAGTGACCAAGGGGGCACCGGGGAGCTGTTTTTT | CASSDQGGTGELFF
many | TRBJ2-5 | TRBV2 | NA | TGTGCCAGCAGGCAGCAAGAGACCCAGTACTTC | CASRQQETQYF
few | TRBJ2-1 | TRBV4-2 | NA | TGTGCCAGCAGCCAAGGATCGGGGGTACTCGGTACTGAGCAGTTCTTC | CASSQGSGVLGTEQFF